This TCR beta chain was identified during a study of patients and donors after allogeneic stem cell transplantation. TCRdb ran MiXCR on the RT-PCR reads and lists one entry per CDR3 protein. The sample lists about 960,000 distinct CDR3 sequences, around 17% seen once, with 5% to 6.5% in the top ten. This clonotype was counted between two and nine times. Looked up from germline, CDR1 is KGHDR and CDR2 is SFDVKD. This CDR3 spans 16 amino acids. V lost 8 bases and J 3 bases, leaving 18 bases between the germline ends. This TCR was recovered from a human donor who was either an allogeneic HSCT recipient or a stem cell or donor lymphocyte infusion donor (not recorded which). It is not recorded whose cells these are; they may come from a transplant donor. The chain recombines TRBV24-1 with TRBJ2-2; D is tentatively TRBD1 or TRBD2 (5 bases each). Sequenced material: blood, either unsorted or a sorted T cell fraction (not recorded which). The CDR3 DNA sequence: TGTGCCACCACTGTTGAGGGGACCCGAGACACCGGGGAGCTGTTTTTT. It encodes CATTVEGTRDTGELFF.